This T cell receptor beta chain was identified in a study of blood T cell repertoires in COVID-19. At the level of the study: Acute and convalescent COVID-19 samples came from the United States, Italy and Spain. Sources were T cells, B-cell-depleted T cells, or PBMCs; the material itself was cDNA or gDNA.

V was pared by 0 bases and J by 9 bases, with 15 bases between. The germline V gene encodes CDR1 LGHNA and CDR2 YSLEER. The CDR3 spans 15 residues. Per the study methods: Amplification with reference gene primers provided the estimates of nucleated cell counts. Method: immunoSEQ multiplex PCR; TCRdb's copy keeps in-frame clones and lacks some. The V and J calls and clone size are taken from that table; D and trimming were inferred from the DNA. The sample has some 50,000 clones; roughly 70% are singletons. This TCR was recovered from an older woman with acute or convalescent COVID-19. Material for sequencing was peripheral blood. The chain recombines TRBV4-3 with TRBJ2-1, with D possibly being TRBD2 (6 bases). In nucleotides, the CDR3 is TGCGCCAGCAGCCAAGATGGCGGGGCCGGGGGTGAGCAGTTCTTC. Amino acid sequence: CASSQDGGAGGEQFF.